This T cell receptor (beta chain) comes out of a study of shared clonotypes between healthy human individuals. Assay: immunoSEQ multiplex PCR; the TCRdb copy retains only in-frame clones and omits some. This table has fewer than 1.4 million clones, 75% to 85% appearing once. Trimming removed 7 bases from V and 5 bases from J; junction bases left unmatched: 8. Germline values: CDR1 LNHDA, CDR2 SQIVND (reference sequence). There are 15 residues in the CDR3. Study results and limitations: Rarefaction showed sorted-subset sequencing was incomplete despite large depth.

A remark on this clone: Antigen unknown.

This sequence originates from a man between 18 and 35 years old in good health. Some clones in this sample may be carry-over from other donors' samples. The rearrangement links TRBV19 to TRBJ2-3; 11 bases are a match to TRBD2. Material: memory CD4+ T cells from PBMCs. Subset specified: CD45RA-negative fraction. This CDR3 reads CASTSSGRVGDTQYF. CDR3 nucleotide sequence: TGTGCCAGTACCAGTAGCGGGAGGGTTGGAGATACGCAGTATTTT.